The clone carrying this T cell receptor beta chain has a single count. Its antigen is as yet unknown. The data were taken from a study of PD-1 blockade in classical Hodgkin lymphoma. Here immunoSEQ multiplex PCR was the method, and the copy in TCRdb shows in-frame clones only, minus some. This sample yields roughly 27,000 clones, of which roughly 72% are seen a single time; 3.5% to 4.5% belongs to the top ten. The germline V gene has CDR1 SGHRS and CDR2 YFSETQ. The CDR3 length is 16 residues. Deletions cut 0 bases from V and 3 bases from J, with 14 bases between. Findings of the study overall: Baseline diversity in complete responders resembled that of newly diagnosed patients. While CD8+ TCR diversity did not rise significantly by C4D1, CD4+ TCR diversity did.

Time point here: cycle 4 day 1 (C4D1), after 5 to 7 weeks of nivolumab. Relapse after autologous stem cell transplantation occurred in every patient, and brentuximab vedotin exposure varied. This sequence originates from a human donor with classical Hodgkin lymphoma. The gene calls are TRBV5-1 and TRBJ2-3; D not certain. The material was peripheral blood mononuclear cells (PBMCs), obtained before the fourth cycle of nivolumab. CDR3 sequence: CASSLGGSDRTDTQYF. In DNA form, the CDR3 reads TGCGCCAGCAGCTTGGGAGGCTCGGATAGGACAGATACGCAGTATTTT.